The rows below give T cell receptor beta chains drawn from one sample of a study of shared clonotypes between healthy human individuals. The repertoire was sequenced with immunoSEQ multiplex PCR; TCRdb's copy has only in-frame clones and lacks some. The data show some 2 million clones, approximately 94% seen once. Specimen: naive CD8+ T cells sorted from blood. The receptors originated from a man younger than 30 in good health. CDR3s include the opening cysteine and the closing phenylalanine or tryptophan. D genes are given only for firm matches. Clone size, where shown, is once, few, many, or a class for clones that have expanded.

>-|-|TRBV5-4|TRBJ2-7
CASSPDRWSYEQYF
TGTGCCAGCAGCCCTGATAGGTGGTCCTACGAGCAGTACTTC
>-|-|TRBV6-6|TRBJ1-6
CASSLDAGEYSPLHF
TGTGCCAGCAGTTTGGACGCAGGGGAATATTCACCCCTCCACTTT
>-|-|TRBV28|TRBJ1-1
CASSFTTRNTEAFF
TGTGCCAGCAGTTTCACTACAAGGAACACTGAAGCTTTCTTT
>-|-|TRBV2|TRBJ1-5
CASRQQGQPQHF
TGTGCCAGCAGACAACAGGGACAGCCCCAGCATTTT
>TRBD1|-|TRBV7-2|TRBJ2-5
CASSLTGGGETQYF
TGTGCCAGCAGCTTAACAGGGGGAGGAGAGACCCAGTACTTC
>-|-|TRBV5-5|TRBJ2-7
CASSWVSSYEQYF
TGTGCCAGCAGCTGGGTATCTAGTTACGAGCAGTACTTC
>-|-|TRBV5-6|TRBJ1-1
CASSLGGVNTEAFF
TGTGCCAGCAGCCTGGGAGGGGTCAACACTGAAGCTTTCTTT
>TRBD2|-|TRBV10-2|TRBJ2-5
CASSEAQGLALGETQYF
TGCGCCAGCAGTGAAGCGCAGGGACTAGCGCTGGGGGAGACCCAGTACTTC
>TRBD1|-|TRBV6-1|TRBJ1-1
CASRPAGGRTEAFF
TGTGCCAGCAGGCCCGCAGGGGGGAGAACTGAAGCTTTCTTT
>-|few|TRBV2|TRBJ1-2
CATLGGSLGGYTF
TGTGCCACCCTGGGGGGGTCCCTCGGAGGCTACACCTTC
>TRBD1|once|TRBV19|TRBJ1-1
CASSIAGQGQTLGAFF
TGTGCCAGTAGTATAGCAGGACAGGGTCAGACCTTGGGAGCTTTCTTT
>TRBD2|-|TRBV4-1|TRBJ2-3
CASSRYSSGGDTQYF
TGCGCCAGCAGCCGTTACTCGTCGGGGGGAGATACGCAGTATTTT
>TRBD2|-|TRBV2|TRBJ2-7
CASSVLAGDYEQYF
TGTGCCAGCAGTGTTCTAGCGGGGGACTACGAGCAGTACTTC
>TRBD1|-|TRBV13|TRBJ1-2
CASSLGLGTDGGYTF
TGTGCCAGCAGCTTGGGACTTGGGACAGACGGTGGCTACACCTTC
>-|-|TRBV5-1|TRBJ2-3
CASSLRWGADTQYF
TGCGCCAGCAGCTTGCGTTGGGGGGCAGATACGCAGTATTTT
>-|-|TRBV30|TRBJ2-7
CAWSVHASASYEQYF
TGTGCCTGGAGTGTACATGCTAGCGCGTCCTACGAGCAGTACTTC
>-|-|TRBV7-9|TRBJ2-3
CASSFPSSDTQYF
TGTGCCAGCAGTTTCCCCAGTTCAGATACGCAGTATTTT
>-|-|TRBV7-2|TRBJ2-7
CASSLHRDLYEQYF
TGTGCCAGCAGCTTACACAGAGACTTGTACGAGCAGTACTTC
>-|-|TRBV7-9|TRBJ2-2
CASSPSGTGELFF
TGTGCCAGCAGTCCGTCAGGCACCGGGGAGCTGTTTTTT
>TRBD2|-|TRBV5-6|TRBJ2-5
CASSFGGGYQETQYF
TGTGCCAGCAGCTTTGGCGGGGGGTACCAAGAGACCCAGTACTTC
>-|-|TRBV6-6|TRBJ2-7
CASSYSNGGGYEQYF
TGTGCCAGCAGTTACTCGAATGGGGGCGGGTACGAGCAGTACTTC
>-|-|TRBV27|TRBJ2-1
CASSLGGLPNEQFF
TGTGCCAGCAGTTTAGGGGGACTGCCTAATGAGCAGTTCTTC
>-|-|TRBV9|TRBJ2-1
CASSVAGDLGNEQFF
TGTGCCAGCAGCGTAGCAGGGGACCTTGGCAATGAGCAGTTCTTC
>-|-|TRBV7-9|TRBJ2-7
CASSFGAGDYEQYF
TGTGCCAGCAGCTTTGGGGCAGGGGACTACGAGCAGTACTTC
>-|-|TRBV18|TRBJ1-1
CASSPGDHWNTEAFF
TGTGCCAGCTCACCAGGGGACCACTGGAACACTGAAGCTTTCTTT
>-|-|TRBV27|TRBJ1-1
CASSLSGFAMNTEAFF
TGTGCCAGCAGTTTATCAGGGTTCGCAATGAACACTGAAGCTTTCTTT
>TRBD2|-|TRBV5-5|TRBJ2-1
CASSLAGRDNEQFF
TGTGCCAGCAGCTTAGCGGGGAGGGACAATGAGCAGTTCTTC
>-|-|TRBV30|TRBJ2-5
CAWIRDGEETQYF
TGTGCCTGGATTAGGGACGGAGAAGAGACCCAGTACTTC
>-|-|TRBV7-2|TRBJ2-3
CASSLRTGSADTQYF
TGTGCCAGCAGCTTACGGACGGGGAGCGCAGATACGCAGTATTTT
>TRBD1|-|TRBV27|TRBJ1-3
CASSLGPGTGFENTIYF
TGTGCCAGCAGTTTGGGTCCCGGGACAGGGTTCGAAAACACCATATATTTT
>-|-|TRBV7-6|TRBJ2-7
CASSLGQGNEQYF
TGTGCCAGCAGCTTAGGGCAGGGGAACGAGCAGTACTTC
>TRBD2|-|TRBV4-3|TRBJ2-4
CASSPGGGVKFNIQYF
TGCGCCAGCAGCCCCGGGGGGGGAGTAAAGTTTAACATTCAGTACTTC
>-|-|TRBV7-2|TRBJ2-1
CASRRDSYYNEQFF
TGTGCCAGCCGCCGAGACTCCTACTACAATGAGCAGTTCTTC
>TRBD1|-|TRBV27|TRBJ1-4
CASSLNHGDRGYYEKLFF
TGTGCCAGCAGTCTCAACCACGGGGACAGGGGTTATTATGAAAAACTGTTTTTT
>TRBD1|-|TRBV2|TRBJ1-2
CASSWAGQGAYGYTF
TGTGCCAGCTCCTGGGCAGGACAGGGGGCCTATGGCTACACCTTC
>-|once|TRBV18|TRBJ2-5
CASSPSWDLPETQYF
TGTGCCAGCTCACCTTCCTGGGACCTTCCTGAGACCCAGTACTTC
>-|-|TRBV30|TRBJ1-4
CAWSFGPSEKLFF
TGTGCCTGGAGTTTCGGGCCGTCCGAAAAACTGTTTTTT
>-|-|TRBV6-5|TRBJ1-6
CASSHSGTSFLHF
TGTGCCAGCAGTCACTCCGGGACTTCATTCCTCCACTTT
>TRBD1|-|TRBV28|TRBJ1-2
CASSLSTGGGYTF
TGTGCCAGCAGTTTATCTACAGGGGGGGGCTACACCTTC
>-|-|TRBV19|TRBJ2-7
CASSILWGQYEQYF
TGTGCCAGTAGTATTCTCTGGGGGCAGTACGAGCAGTACTTC
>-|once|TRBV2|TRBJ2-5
CASSEVIGSLPYF
TGTGCCAGCAGTGAAGTGATAGGGAGTCTCCCATACTTC
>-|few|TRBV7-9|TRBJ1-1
CASSSDGYTEAFF
TGTGCCAGCAGCTCCGACGGATACACTGAAGCTTTCTTT
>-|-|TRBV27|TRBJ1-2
CASSFGGDYGYTF
TGTGCCAGCAGTTTTGGGGGTGACTATGGCTACACCTTC
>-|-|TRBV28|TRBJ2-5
CASGLVGAGETQYF
TGTGCCAGCGGTCTTGTGGGCGCAGGGGAGACCCAGTACTTC
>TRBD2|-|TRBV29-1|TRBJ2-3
CSVSERTSLDTQYF
TGCAGCGTTTCTGAGCGGACTAGCCTCGATACGCAGTATTTT
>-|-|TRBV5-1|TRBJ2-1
CASSFDRSNEQFF
TGCGCCAGCAGCTTTGACAGATCCAATGAGCAGTTCTTC
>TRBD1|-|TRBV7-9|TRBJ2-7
CASSPTPGTGDHEQYF
TGTGCCAGCAGCCCAACACCGGGGACAGGGGACCACGAGCAGTACTTC
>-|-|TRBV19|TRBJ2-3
CASSIEGTDTQYF
TGTGCCAGTAGTATAGAGGGGACTGATACGCAGTATTTT
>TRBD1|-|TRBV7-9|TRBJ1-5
CASSSGTAVNQPQHF
TGTGCCAGCAGCTCCGGGACAGCCGTCAATCAGCCCCAGCATTTT
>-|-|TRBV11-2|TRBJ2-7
CASSPHPDGETYEQYF
TGTGCCAGCAGCCCCCACCCGGACGGGGAGACCTACGAGCAGTACTTC
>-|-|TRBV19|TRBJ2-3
CASSLSASDTQYF
TGTGCCAGTAGTTTGTCAGCTTCAGATACGCAGTATTTT
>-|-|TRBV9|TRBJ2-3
CASSVEGSPRDTQYF
TGTGCCAGCAGCGTAGAGGGTTCCCCGAGGGATACGCAGTATTTT
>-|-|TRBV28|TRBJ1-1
CASRLLWATEAFF
TGTGCCAGCAGGCTCTTATGGGCCACTGAAGCTTTCTTT
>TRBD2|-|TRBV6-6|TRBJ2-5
CATERTSGGQETQYF
TGTGCCACAGAGAGGACTAGCGGGGGTCAAGAGACCCAGTACTTC
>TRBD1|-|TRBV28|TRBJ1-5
CASSHGQVNQPQHF
TGTGCCAGCAGCCACGGACAGGTCAATCAGCCCCAGCATTTT
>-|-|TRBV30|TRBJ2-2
CAWSLGTGELFF
TGTGCCTGGAGTTTGGGGACCGGGGAGCTGTTTTTT
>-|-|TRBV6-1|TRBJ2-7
CASNFYEQYF
TGTGCCAGCAATTTCTACGAGCAGTACTTC